The clone carrying this T cell receptor (beta chain) was seen ten or more times. TCR beta CDR3 region amplification was performed from RNA transcripts. The HTBI primer set drove a first-round RT-PCR of the TCR CDR3. Each CDR3 protein gets one entry after TCRdb re-called the multiplex PCR reads with MiXCR. Here the sample spans about 700,000 distinct CDR3 sequences, 14% being singletons. Trimming removed 1 base at V and 4 bases at J, with 11 bases between. This CDR3 has 14 residues. CDR1 and CDR2 from the germline V gene are DFQATT and SNEGSKA (reference sequence). These data belong to a study of T cells in Graves' hyperthyroidism and ophthalmopathy. Hyperthyroidism patients were newly diagnosed, had disease duration under 2 months, and were aged 18 to 65 years. A patient was excluded if there was uncontrolled infection, other autoimmune disease, pregnancy or lactation. Diagnostic decisions used clinical symptoms, serum thyroxine and TRAb, thyroid ultrasound and orbital computed tomography. PBMCs were obtained from about 9 ml fresh peripheral blood.

V usage is TRBV20-1 and J usage is TRBJ2-1, with D tentatively TRBD2 (6 bases). This TCR was recovered from a young woman with Graves' hyperthyroidism. What was sequenced was blood. CDR3 residues: CSARVPGLYNEQFF. For the CDR3, the DNA is TGCAGTGCTAGAGTCCCGGGACTTTACAATGAGCAGTTCTTC.